The sequence of this T cell receptor beta chain was determined in a study of tumor and adjacent non-tumor tissue in lung cancer. This sample's RNA came from whole unsorted tissue. For this clonotype: At one end, the junction sequence differs from germline, possibly due to a read error.

The germline V gene encodes CDR1 ENHRY and CDR2 SYGVKD. The CDR3 consists of 20 residues. TCRbeta libraries were built with three rounds of nested PCR, modified from ARM-PCR. In TCRdb, the multiplex PCR reads were re-called with MiXCR into one record per CDR3 protein. The sample lists approximately 70,000 distinct CDR3 sequences; around four fifths were seen once. This rearrangement joins TRBV10-3 to TRBJ2-6; 15 bases match TRBD2. The TCR originated in a man in his sixties with non-small cell lung cancer. Source material: lung tumor tissue. As DNA, the CDR3 is TGTGCCATCAGTGAACATGGGACTAGCGGGAGGTACTCTGGGGCAAACGTCCTGACGTTC. Translating it yields CAISEHGTSGRYSGANVLTF.